These 11 T cell receptor beta chains were all obtained from the same sample, sequenced in a study of Graves' ophthalmopathy and Graves' hyperthyroidism. Researchers took RNA transcripts and amplified TCR beta CDR3 regions from them. An initial RT-PCR round employing HTBI primers preceded a second-round multiplex PCR. TCRdb reprocessed the multiplex PCR reads with MiXCR, giving one entry per CDR3 protein. The repertoire holds 200,000 to 300,000 distinct CDR3 sequences, with around 45% as singletons. Sequenced: peripheral blood. The receptors were sampled from an adult man with Graves' ophthalmopathy.

V and J are TRBV9 and TRBJ1-2; D is unclear. Germline CDR1 SGDLS, CDR2 YYNGEE. V lost 3 bases, J lost 4 bases, and 10 bases lay in between. The CDR3 covers 13 residues. The CDR3 sequence is CASSAIGSYGYTF. Here the CDR3 DNA reads TGTGCCAGCAGCGCCATAGGTAGCTATGGCTACACCTTC.

The chain uses TRBV7-9 and TRBJ2-2; D is uncertain. V gave up 3 bases and J gave up 0 bases, with 11 bases separating them. CDR1 and CDR2 (germline): SEHNR, FQNEAQ (reference sequence). This CDR3 is 16 amino acids long. This CDR3 reads CASSLVQLSNTGELFF. The CDR3 DNA reads as TGTGCCAGCAGCTTGGTTCAGCTTTCGAACACCGGGGAGCTGTTTTTT.

Comment on this clonotype: The junction differs from germline at one of its ends, possibly a read error. The chain has TRBV10-3 and TRBJ1-1, with D uncertain. Germline values: CDR1 ENHRY, CDR2 SYGVKD. The CDR3 extends over 15 amino acids. CDR3 protein: CASSSGTDQNTEAFF. In nucleotides, the CDR3 is TGTGCCAGCAGTTCCGGAACGGACCAGAACACTGAAGCTTTCTTT.

The chain couples TRBV20-1 to TRBJ1-3, with D tentatively TRBD1 (5 bases). V lost 5 bases to trimming and J lost 4 bases, with 12 bases between them. Per germline, CDR1 DFQATT and CDR2 SNEGSKA (reference sequence). The CDR3 runs to 13 residues. The CDR3 sequence: CSAGGGRGNTIYF. The CDR3 DNA is TGCAGTGCTGGGGGGGGACGGGGAAACACCATATATTTT.

The chain combines TRBV19 with TRBJ1-2; D gene ambiguous. The CDR3 covers 16 residues. Germline V gene sequence: CDR1 LNHDA, CDR2 SQIVND (reference sequence). The V gene lost 3 bases and the J gene lost 3 bases, with 17 bases spanning the gap. The CDR3, as DNA: TGTGCCAGTAGTATGGGAGCAGGTGAAAATTACTATGGCTACACCTTC. Amino acids: CASSMGAGENYYGYTF.

With regard to this clonotype: One end of the junction fails to match germline, which may point to a read error. The chain is built from TRBV10-3 and TRBJ2-7; 10 positions match TRBD2. The CDR3 is 16 residues long. Germline CDR1 ENHRY, CDR2 SYGVKD. The CDR3 is CASSYSSLAGDYEQYF. The CDR3 bases are TGTGCCAGCAGTTACTCGAGTCTAGCGGGGGACTACGAGCAGTACTTC.

The chain recombines TRBV4-1 with TRBJ1-2; tentative D call: TRBD1 (6 bases). The CDR3 runs to 16 residues. Germline lookup yields CDR1 MGHRA and CDR2 YSYEKL. Trimming shortened V by 0 bases and J by 2 bases, and 13 bases separated the two germline ends. The CDR3 reads CASSQDFGGRNYGYTF. CDR3 coding DNA: TGCGCCAGCAGCCAAGACTTTGGGGGGCGCAACTATGGCTACACCTTC.

This clonotype came up a few times. The CDR3 DNA sequence: TGCGCCAGCAGCCCGGGACAGGGCCGCGAGCAGTACTTC. This translates into CASSPGQGREQYF. The J gene is TRBJ2-7, the V gene TRBV10-1, with 9 positions matching TRBD1. This CDR3 comprises 13 residues. The V gene's germline CDR1 is WNHNN and CDR2 SYGVQD (reference sequence). J lost 6 bases, V lost 6 bases, and 6 bases had no gene match.

The V gene is TRBV3-1, the J gene TRBJ1-2, with 7 bases lining up with TRBD1. Germline CDR1 LGHDT, CDR2 YNNKEL (reference sequence). V lost 4 bases and J lost 8; bases outside the gene matches: 7. CDR3 length equals 13 residues. Here the CDR3 DNA reads TGTGCCAGCAGCCTAACAGGGGCCCCGGGCTACACCTTC. It encodes CASSLTGAPGYTF.

This sequence joins TRBV7-2 and TRBJ2-7; 8 bases fit TRBD2. The CDR3 extends over 15 amino acids. The germline V gene has CDR1 SGHTA and CDR2 FQGNSA. Losses at the gene ends were 6 bases for V and 7 bases for J; bases not matched to a gene: 14. The CDR3 is CASSSPGGVEREQYF. Here the CDR3 DNA reads TGTGCCAGCAGTTCCCCGGGAGGGGTGGAGCGAGAGCAGTACTTC.

The chain recombines TRBV20-1 with TRBJ1-4, with D perhaps matching TRBD1 (5 bases). V was cut by 6 bases and J by 8 bases, with 13 bases left in between. The CDR3 is made up of 12 amino acids. The germline V gene has CDR1 DFQATT and CDR2 SNEGSKA (reference sequence). CDR3 in DNA: TGCAGTGCGGGGGGAGCGTCGGAAAAACTGTTTTTT. Its protein is CSAGGASEKLFF.